The clone carrying this T cell receptor (beta chain) was counted between two and nine times. The table came from immunoSEQ multiplex PCR; TCRdb's copy has only in-frame clones and leaves some out. The data hold some 80,000 clones, with around 74% observed a single time. This entry belongs to a study of blood T cell repertoires in COVID-19. With 0 bases clipped from V and 7 bases from J, the junction kept 10 bases outside the gene matches. There are 17 residues in the CDR3. CDR1 is LNHNV, CDR2 YYDKDF, per germline (reference sequence). This chain joins TRBV15 and TRBJ1-3; 9 bases are shared with TRBD1. The receptor was isolated from a human donor in a cohort sampled during active COVID-19. Sequencing was performed on peripheral blood. DNA of the CDR3: TGTGCCACCAGCAGAGATCTGATAGGGACAGGGAGGAACACCATATATTTT. This gives the protein CATSRDLIGTGRNTIYF.